This T cell receptor (beta chain) was captured by sequencing in a study of beta chain features in type 1 diabetes. As for the study in general: Examination of sorted cells across all samples involved roughly 100 million cells.

This CDR3 comprises 15 residues. Germline V CDR1 and CDR2: SEHNR, FQNEAQ (reference sequence). The V gene end was trimmed by 2 bases and the J gene end by 8 bases; junction bases not matched to a gene: 8. This clone was observed a single time. Expressed TCRB transcripts were sequenced because the entire RNA isolate underwent reverse transcription. Read counts averaged around 3.6 million for samples of naive, central memory and regulatory T cells. TCRdb's table, derived via immunoSEQ multiplex PCR, lists solely in-frame clones and lacks some. The sample records about 240,000 clones, 25% to 35% being singletons.

The chain carries TRBV7-9 and TRBJ1-2; 10 bases agree with TRBD1. This TCR was sampled from a man under 40 in good health. The specimen was central memory CD4+ T cells from blood. The CDR3 here is CASSLYPDRGLGYTF. CDR3 nucleotide sequence: TGTGCCAGCAGCTTATACCCCGACAGGGGGCTCGGCTACACCTTC.